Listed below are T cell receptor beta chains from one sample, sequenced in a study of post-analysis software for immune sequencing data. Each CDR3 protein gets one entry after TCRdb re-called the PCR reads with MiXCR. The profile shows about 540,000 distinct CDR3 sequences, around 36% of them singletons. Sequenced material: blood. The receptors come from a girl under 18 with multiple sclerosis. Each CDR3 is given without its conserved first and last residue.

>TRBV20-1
SARVGGDTGELF
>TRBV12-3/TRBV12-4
ASSREIEGANTEAF
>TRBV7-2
ASSVWGPNQPQH
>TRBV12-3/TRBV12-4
ASSSRTGEETQY
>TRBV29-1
SVGGGGGFYEQY
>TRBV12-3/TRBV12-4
ASSFGDQETQY
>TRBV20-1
SAPLGPPGETQY
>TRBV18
ASSPTGPGANVLT
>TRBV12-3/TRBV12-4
ASSKRLEGPEQF
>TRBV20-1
SARDEGGPTYEQY
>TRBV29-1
SVEAQGYGYT
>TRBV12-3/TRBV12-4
ASNQGQGVNTEAF
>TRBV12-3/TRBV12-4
ASSLTAYAKNIQY
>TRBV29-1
SVEDAGGQF
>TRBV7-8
ASSLVQGANTGELF
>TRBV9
AGSAGLAGGQETQY
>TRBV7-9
ASSSGQGKYEQY
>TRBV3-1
ASSQYRDSPYNEQF
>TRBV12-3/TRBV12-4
ASSSVNTEAF
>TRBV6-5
ASRRGPISTYGYT
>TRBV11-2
ASSPRGEQY
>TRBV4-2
ASSQDASGGTYEQY
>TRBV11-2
ASSLGPRNSYNSPLH
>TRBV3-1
ASSHLFRLAGGPGETQY
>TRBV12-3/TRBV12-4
ASSLRPLDQPQH
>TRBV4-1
ASSQGEEFYEQY
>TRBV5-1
ACSLEGETQY
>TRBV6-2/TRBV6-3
ASVGRFGTYNEQF
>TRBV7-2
ASSRTPIEAF
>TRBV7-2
ASSDTWAREGEAF
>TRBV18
ARSPPSETQY
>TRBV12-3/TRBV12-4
ASSGPGTLLY
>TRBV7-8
ASSLGGAAAANIQY
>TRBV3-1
ASSSGTPPRSYNEQY
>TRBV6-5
ASGRKGTEAF
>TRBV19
ASSISVRGEQY
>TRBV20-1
SARRGAGGPTDAQY
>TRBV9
ASSDNGRRNTEAF
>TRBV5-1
ASSLAGVTTDTQY
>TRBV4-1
ASSHQGSGRVATDTQY
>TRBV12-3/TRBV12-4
ASSPTGVLNYGYT
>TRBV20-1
SARAAGSYYGYT
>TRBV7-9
ASSLAKSTDTQY
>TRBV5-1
ASSLSGTGPYEQY
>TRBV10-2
ASRGQGAYNEQF
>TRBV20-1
SASWGLAGNNEQF
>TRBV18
ASSWNRGDQPQH
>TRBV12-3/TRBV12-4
ASSLTENEKLF
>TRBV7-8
ASSLVGLGGAEAF
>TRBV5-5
ASTSGSQETQY
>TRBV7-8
ASSLADGEQY
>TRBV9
ASSPKTVLTEAF